This passage covers 10 T cell receptor beta chains from one sample sequenced in a study of identifying expanded T cells in peripheral blood. Assay used: immunoSEQ multiplex PCR; TCRdb lists only in-frame clones, some missing. The sample has tens of thousands of clones, over 75% seen once; the top ten hold approximately 6%. Material for sequencing was blood. These receptors came from a person between 18 and 69 years old in good health.

The chain has TRBV13 and TRBJ2-7; D may be TRBD1 (5 bases). From germline, CDR1 is PRHDT and CDR2 FYEKMQ (reference sequence). Trimming removed 5 bases from V and 5 bases from J, with 25 bases in between. This CDR3 has 17 residues. The CDR3 nucleotides are TGTGCCAGCAGCAGGCCCCCCACGCCAGGGCTAGTTAACGAGCAGTACTTC. It encodes CASSRPPTPGLVNEQYF.

The gene calls are TRBV7-9 and TRBJ2-3, with 7 bases matching TRBD1. The trim removed 1 base at V and 3 bases at J, leaving 1 base unmatched. The CDR3 loop spans 14 amino acids. CDR1 and CDR2 (germline): SEHNR, FQNEAQ (reference sequence). CDR3 in amino acids: CASSLGQGTDTQYF. The CDR3 DNA follows: TGTGCCAGCAGCTTAGGACAGGGAACAGATACGCAGTATTTT.

The CDR3 is CASSLDRGVDTQYF. The CDR3 nucleotides are TGTGCCAGCAGCTTGGACAGGGGAGTAGATACGCAGTATTTT. The chain has TRBV7-9 and TRBJ2-3; the match to TRBD1 covers 9 bases. V shed 3 bases and J 5 bases; nucleotides not matched to a gene: 3. The CDR3 is made up of 14 amino acids. Germline CDR1 is SEHNR and CDR2 is FQNEAQ (reference sequence).

J is TRBJ1-4 and V is TRBV5-1, with D possibly matching TRBD1 (6 bases). V gave up 4 bases and J gave up 5 bases, with 18 bases separating them. The CDR3 totals 16 residues. Germline assignment: CDR1 SGHRS and CDR2 YFSETQ. The CDR3 region has the DNA TGCGCCAGCAGCCCGAGGGGGGGCGCGGGCAATGAAAAACTGTTTTTT. This gives the protein CASSPRGGAGNEKLFF.

The chain has TRBV13 and TRBJ2-3; 8 positions match TRBD2. The length of the CDR3 is 16 residues. V was pared by 5 bases and J by 6 bases, with 13 bases of the junction left unmatched. Germline V CDR1 and CDR2: PRHDT, FYEKMQ (reference sequence). This CDR3 is CASSPYQRERGDTQYF. CDR3 DNA sequence: TGTGCCAGCAGCCCCTACCAGCGGGAGCGTGGCGATACGCAGTATTTT.

The chain couples TRBV20-1 to TRBJ1-2; unclear D gene. The V gene's germline CDR1 is DFQATT and CDR2 SNEGSKA (reference sequence). The ends were cut back, 6 bases at V and 5 bases at J, with 10 bases in the middle. The CDR3 spans 11 residues. In DNA, the CDR3 is TGCAGTGCCGTAGAAGATTATGGCTACACCTTC. The encoded protein is CSAVEDYGYTF.

The rearrangement links TRBV2 to TRBJ1-3; the D is unclear. Per the germline V gene, CDR1 is SNHLY and CDR2 is FYNNEI. Trimming removed 7 bases at V and 0 bases at J, with 7 bases between. This CDR3 region has 13 residues. CDR3: CASTPVSGNTIYF. For the CDR3, the DNA is TGTGCCAGCACCCCGGTCTCTGGAAACACCATATATTTT.

CDR3 DNA: TGCGCCAGCAGCCAAGATCTTGGGGGGACTAGCGATCTAGGGTACGAGCAGTACTTC. Protein: CASSQDLGGTSDLGYEQYF. This rearrangement joins TRBV4-3 to TRBJ2-7, with 10 bases aligning to TRBD2. This CDR3 spans 19 amino acids. V lost 0 bases, J lost 4 bases, and 15 bases stayed unmatched. Germline loops: CDR1 LGHNA, CDR2 YSLEER.

The chain couples TRBV18 to TRBJ2-6; 7 bases are shared with TRBD1. CDR1 is KGHSH, CDR2 LQKENI, per germline. Trimming cost V 9 bases and J 0 bases; bases outside gene matches: 11. The CDR3 runs to 17 residues. CDR3 amino acids: CASRWDSAVSGANVLTF. CDR3 coding DNA: TGTGCCAGTCGATGGGACAGCGCCGTCTCTGGGGCCAACGTCCTGACTTTC. The full variable domain, its missing parts supplied by reference TRBV18 and TRBJ2-6, is NAGVMQNPRHLVRRRGQEARLRCSPMKGHSHVYWYRQLPEEGLKFMVYLQKENIIDESGMPKERFSAEFPKEGPSILRIQQVVRGDSAAYFCASRWDSAVSGANVLTFGAGSRLTVL.

Only a few counts were recorded for this clone. The J gene is TRBJ2-1, the V gene TRBV7-9; D perhaps matches TRBD1 (6 bases). The CDR3 sequence is 15 residues long. V lost 5 bases and J 5 bases, leaving 16 bases between the germline ends. Germline CDR1 SEHNR, CDR2 FQNEAQ (reference sequence). CDR3 amino acids: CASSPAGAPDNEQFF. CDR3 coding DNA: TGTGCCAGCAGCCCCGCAGGGGCACCCGACAATGAGCAGTTCTTC.